What follows are 29 T cell receptor beta chains derived from one specimen sequenced in a study of CD8 T cells in Susac syndrome. RNA totalling roughly 0.45 to 1 ug underwent reverse transcription with random hexamers. TCRdb recomputed calls from the immunoSEQ multiplex PCR reads with MiXCR, one row per CDR3 protein. The table has 250,000 to 350,000 distinct CDR3 sequences, roughly 81% seen once. Sequenced sample: CD8+ T cells from PBMCs. The receptors were gathered from a human donor with multiple sclerosis.

This clonotype came up a few times. This chain connects TRBV5-6 to TRBJ1-2, with no clear D. The CDR3 covers 14 residues. V was clipped by 0 bases and J by 4 bases, with 10 bases between them. The V gene's germline CDR1 is SGHDT and CDR2 YYEEEE. The CDR3: CASSLEEKIYGYTF. CDR3 DNA: TGTGCCAGCAGCTTGGAAGAGAAAATCTATGGCTACACCTTC.

This clonotype was detected only a few times. V is TRBV6-5 and J is TRBJ2-7, with no clear D. Per the germline V gene, CDR1 is MNHEY and CDR2 is SVGAGI. V gave up 1 base and J gave up 2 bases, with 9 bases separating them. The CDR3 loop spans 14 amino acids. The CDR3 coding sequence is TGTGCCAGCAGTTACTTTGGGCAGGCCTACGAGCAGTACTTC. Its translation: CASSYFGQAYEQYF.

As DNA, the CDR3 is TGCGCCAGTTCCTCCGGGGGGGTTCGTCAGCCCCAGCATTTT. Translated: CASSSGGVRQPQHF. The chain has TRBV10-2 and TRBJ1-5, with D possibly matching TRBD1 (5 bases). The germline V and J ends were trimmed by 9 bases and 6 bases, with 18 bases remaining between them. CDR1 and CDR2 (germline): WSHSY, SAAADI. This CDR3 is built from 14 residues.

This chain joins TRBV30 and TRBJ2-7; 10 bases match TRBD2. This CDR3 is built from 13 residues. V shed 5 bases and J 6 bases; nucleotides not matched to a gene: 7. Germline V CDR1 and CDR2: GTSNPN, SVGIG (reference sequence). CDR3 sequence: CAWGEREGPEQYF. The CDR3 region has the DNA TGTGCCTGGGGGGAGCGGGAGGGCCCCGAGCAGTACTTC.

The sample holds one count of this clonotype. The rearrangement joins TRBV14 to TRBJ2-1; D not certain. Trimming removed 3 bases at V and 2 bases at J, with 5 bases between. The CDR3 consists of 13 residues. Germline lookup yields CDR1 SGHDN and CDR2 FVKESK. The DNA for the CDR3 is TGTGCCAGCAGCCAGGGTACCTACAATGAGCAGTTCTTC. Protein product: CASSQGTYNEQFF.

The rearrangement links TRBV29-1 to TRBJ2-2; TRBD1 agrees at 9 bases. Germline loops: CDR1 SQVTM, CDR2 ANQGSEA. Losses at the gene ends were 0 bases for V and 4 bases for J; bases not matched to a gene: 9. The CDR3 is 17 amino acids. CDR3 sequence reads: CSVEDRRTGVSTGELFF. The CDR3 DNA sequence: TGCAGCGTTGAAGATCGGAGGACAGGGGTCTCCACCGGGGAGCTGTTTTTT.

The rearrangement joins TRBV9 to TRBJ2-1; D ambiguous. Trimming took 3 bases from V and 3 from J, leaving 13 bases between them. CDR1 SGDLS and CDR2 YYNGEE come from the germline V gene. The CDR3 is 15 amino acids. The CDR3 region has the DNA TGTGCCAGCAGCGAGTGGGGTGGTATCTACAATGAGCAGTTCTTC. Its translation is CASSEWGGIYNEQFF.

The table lists this clonotype with many counts. The V gene is TRBV28, the J gene TRBJ2-7; D is unclear. The germline gives CDR1 MDHEN, CDR2 SYDVKM. Between the trimmed V and J ends, which lost 8 bases and 3 bases, there was a span of 14 bases. The CDR3 is 13 residues long. The CDR3 DNA reads TGTGCCAGCTCACCAACGGGTAGCTACGAGCAGTACTTC. Its protein is CASSPTGSYEQYF.

The chain uses TRBV6-5 and TRBJ1-1; possibly TRBD1 for D (5 bases). V lost 4 bases to trimming and J lost 5 bases, with 29 bases between them. Germline CDR1 MNHEY, CDR2 SVGAGI. CDR3 length: 19 residues. The CDR3 sequence: CASSSYFPGRGVSITEAFF. In DNA form, the CDR3 reads TGTGCCAGCAGTTCCTACTTTCCCGGTCGGGGGGTCTCTATTACTGAAGCTTTCTTT.

This chain joins TRBV10-3 and TRBJ1-1; D possibly corresponds to TRBD1 (5 bases). Per germline, CDR1 ENHRY and CDR2 SYGVKD. CDR3 length: 15 residues. Trimming took 0 bases from V and 3 from J, leaving 11 bases between them. The CDR3 region is CAISESGVGDTEAFF. The CDR3 DNA reads as TGTGCCATCAGTGAGTCGGGGGTAGGGGACACTGAAGCTTTCTTT.

The rearrangement links TRBV27 to TRBJ2-3; D unclear. There are 13 residues in the CDR3. V was clipped by 3 bases and J by 10 bases, with 14 bases between them. The germline V gene encodes CDR1 MNHEY and CDR2 SMNVEV (reference sequence). The CDR3 is CASSFGRSRPQYF. As DNA, the CDR3 is TGTGCCAGCAGTTTCGGACGGAGCCGGCCGCAGTATTTT.

This rearrangement joins TRBV27 to TRBJ1-1, with D tentatively TRBD1 (6 bases). Germline CDR1 and CDR2: MNHEY and SMNVEV (reference sequence). The CDR3 covers 16 residues. Trimming left V 3 bases short and J 4 bases short, with 18 bases between. CDR3 bases: TGTGCCAGCAGTTTTTTGGGGGGCCAGGGGTCCACTGAAGCTTTCTTT. This codes for CASSFLGGQGSTEAFF.

The J gene is TRBJ2-7, the V gene TRBV20-1, with TRBD1 identical over 8 bases. This CDR3 has 14 residues. J gave up 0 bases and V 3 bases, and 4 bases lay outside the gene matches. From germline, CDR1 is DFQATT and CDR2 SNEGSKA (reference sequence). CDR3 region: CSARGTGLSYEQYF. The CDR3 region has the DNA TGCAGTGCTAGGGGGACAGGACTCTCCTACGAGCAGTACTTC.

This chain uses TRBV27 with TRBJ2-3; D is perhaps TRBD1 (6 bases). CDR1 MNHEY and CDR2 SMNVEV come from the germline V gene (reference sequence). V lost 2 bases to trimming and J lost 4 bases, with 13 bases between them. This CDR3 is built from 15 residues. This chain's CDR3 is CASSLQGFGPDTQYF. The DNA for the CDR3 is TGTGCCAGCAGTTTACAGGGGTTCGGGCCAGATACGCAGTATTTT.

The V and J genes are TRBV30 and TRBJ2-2; 10 bases are shared with TRBD2. The CDR3 spans 16 residues. V lost 4 bases, J lost 4 bases, and 9 bases stayed unmatched. Germline CDR1 is GTSNPN and CDR2 is SVGIG (reference sequence). The CDR3 sequence is CAWTKGASGSTGELFF. The CDR3 DNA reads as TGTGCCTGGACTAAGGGGGCTAGCGGGAGCACCGGGGAGCTGTTTTTT.

The chain uses TRBV20-1 and TRBJ2-1; TRBD2 matches at 9 bases. Germline CDR1 DFQATT, CDR2 SNEGSKA (reference sequence). This CDR3 spans 15 amino acids. After removal of 0 bases from V and 6 bases from J, the junction contained 6 bases not matched to a gene. The CDR3 bases are TGCAGTGCTAGAGATCCTAGCGGGGAGATCAATGAGCAGTTCTTC. Protein product: CSARDPSGEINEQFF.

This clonotype appeared a few times. This chain links TRBV7-9 with TRBJ1-1; D is possibly TRBD1 (6 bases). Germline CDR1 reads SEHNR; CDR2 reads FQNEAQ (reference sequence). The CDR3 is 16 amino acids. V was pared by 5 bases and J by 2 bases, with 18 bases between. For the CDR3, the DNA is TGTGCCAGCAGCCCCCTGTCCGGGGGCATTAACACTGAAGCTTTCTTT. Its translation is CASSPLSGGINTEAFF.

A single count supports this clonotype. V gene TRBV27 combines with J gene TRBJ2-7; D is perhaps TRBD1 (7 bases). V dropped 4 bases and J dropped 2 bases, with 12 bases sitting between them. The CDR3 spans 14 residues. CDR1 and CDR2 (germline): MNHEY, SMNVEV (reference sequence). For the CDR3, the DNA is TGTGCCAGCAGTTGGGCAGGGGGGACCTACGAGCAGTACTTC. Protein sequence: CASSWAGGTYEQYF.

J is TRBJ2-3 and V is TRBV27; maybe TRBD2 (6 bases). Trimming took off 2 bases at V and 4 bases at J, with 10 bases between the two ends. Germline values: CDR1 MNHEY, CDR2 SMNVEV (reference sequence). This CDR3 comprises 14 residues. CDR3 sequence: CASSLIGSADTQYF. As DNA, the CDR3 is TGTGCCAGCAGTTTAATCGGGAGTGCAGATACGCAGTATTTT.

To note about this clonotype: Compared with germline, one end of the junction differs, possibly owing to a read error. V usage is TRBV5-6 and J usage is TRBJ1-1; D not certain. The germline V gene encodes CDR1 SGHDT and CDR2 YYEEEE. The CDR3 has 14 amino acids. Here the CDR3 reads CASSFPTENTETFF. CDR3 in DNA: TGTGCCAGCAGCTTCCCTACGGAGAACACTGAAACTTTCTTT.

A word on this clonotype: Germline and junction disagree at one end, which may indicate a read error. J is TRBJ1-1 and V is TRBV7-9; 8 bases are shared with TRBD1. The germline V gene has CDR1 SEHNR and CDR2 FQNEAQ (reference sequence). The CDR3 loop spans 13 amino acids. The CDR3 region is CASRLDRGTEAFF. CDR3 in DNA: TGTGCCAGCAGATTAGACAGGGGCACTGAAGCTTTCTTT. The variable domain in full, completed from reference TRBV7-9 and TRBJ1-1, reads DTGVSQNPRHKITKRGQNVTFRCDPISEHNRLYWYRQTLGQGPEFLTYFQNEAQLEKSRLLSDRFSAERPKGSFSTLEIQRTEQGDSAMYLCASRLDRGTEAFFGQGTRLTVV.

The rearrangement uses TRBV28 and TRBJ2-1; 8 bases fit TRBD2. The CDR3 is made up of 13 amino acids. From germline, CDR1 is MDHEN and CDR2 SYDVKM. J was trimmed by 9 bases and V by 5 bases; bases with no gene match: 6. The CDR3 region has the DNA TGTGCCAGCAGTCCCCCGGGAGGGATTGAGCAGTTCTTC. Translated: CASSPPGGIEQFF.

The chain joins TRBV29-1 to TRBJ1-5, with D possibly being TRBD1 (6 bases). CDR3 length equals 14 residues. V was trimmed by 7 bases and J by 4 bases, leaving 17 bases between them. Looked up from germline, CDR1 is SQVTM and CDR2 is ANQGSEA. CDR3 residues: CSAGNRDPNQPQHF. Here the CDR3 DNA reads TGCAGCGCGGGGAACAGGGACCCGAATCAGCCCCAGCATTTT.

This sequence joins TRBV6-5 and TRBJ2-7; D is perhaps TRBD1 or TRBD2 (5 bases each). This CDR3 is 17 amino acids long. V lost 0 bases and J 1 base, leaving 16 bases between the germline ends. Germline V CDR1 and CDR2: MNHEY, SVGAGI. The CDR3 bases are TGTGCCAGCAGTTACTCCCGAGATGAGGGGTTTTCCTACGAGCAGTACTTC. It codes for CASSYSRDEGFSYEQYF.

This clonotype is a singleton in its sample. V is TRBV27 and J is TRBJ2-3, with 8 bases aligning to TRBD2. CDR1 is MNHEY and CDR2 is SMNVEV in the germline V gene (reference sequence). V shed 3 bases and J 3 bases; nucleotides not matched to a gene: 8. The CDR3 consists of 16 residues. The CDR3 DNA is TGTGCCAGCAGTTTTGGGAGCGGGAGTCGTACAGATACGCAGTATTTT. Its translation: CASSFGSGSRTDTQYF.

The chain employs TRBV7-9 and TRBJ1-1; D remains unclear. Trimming left V 3 bases short and J 2 bases short, with 7 bases between. CDR3 length: 13 residues. Germline V gene lookup returns CDR1 SEHNR and CDR2 FQNEAQ (reference sequence). The CDR3 loop reads CASSLPANTEAFF. The CDR3 nucleotides are TGTGCCAGCAGCTTGCCGGCCAACACTGAAGCTTTCTTT.

The CDR3 DNA reads as TGTGCCAGCAGTGACTGGCCAGTAGACAATCAGCCCCAGCATTTT. As protein: CASSDWPVDNQPQHF. The chain is built from TRBV6-1 and TRBJ1-5; no firm D call. CDR3 size: 15 residues. Germline V gene sequence: CDR1 MNHNS, CDR2 SASEGT. Between the trimmed V and J ends, which lost 3 bases and 3 bases, there was a span of 12 bases.

The chain employs TRBV9 and TRBJ1-4; perhaps TRBD1 as D (5 bases). The germline V and J ends were trimmed by 3 bases and 7 bases, with 10 bases remaining between them. CDR3 size: 13 residues. The V gene's germline CDR1 is SGDLS and CDR2 YYNGEE. In nucleotides, the CDR3 is TGTGCCAGCAGCGCGACAGACAGTGAAAAACTGTTTTTT. Its translation is CASSATDSEKLFF.

CDR3 coding DNA: TGTGCCAGCGGAGTCCCGGGACAGGGAACGGAATACTTC. As protein: CASGVPGQGTEYF. The chain links TRBV2 to TRBJ2-7, with 9 bases lining up with TRBD1. The CDR3 consists of 13 residues. The ends lost 8 bases at V and 13 bases at J; junction bases unmatched: 15. Germline loops: CDR1 SNHLY, CDR2 FYNNEI.